The rows below give T cell receptor beta chains drawn from one sample of a study of cytomegalovirus exposure and HLA in healthy donors. Measured with immunoSEQ multiplex PCR; TCRdb has only the in-frame clones, and not every one. The data hold about 150,000 clones, with about 80% observed a single time. The sample was PBMCs. Source of these receptors: a middle-aged woman in good health and CMV-seronegative. The CDR3 runs from the conserved cysteine through the conserved F or W. The D gene is left open where the match is weak. For some rows the clone size is stated as once, few or many, or as a class when expanded; others skip it.

V,size,length,D,J,CDR3,DNA
TRBV5-6,-,19,TRBD2,TRBJ2-7,CASSPMIGGLAGGSYEQYF,TGTGCCAGCAGCCCGATGATCGGAGGGCTAGCGGGGGGATCCTACGAGCAGTACTTC
TRBV27,-,15,-,TRBJ2-1,CASGSGTPHYNEQFF,TGTGCCAGCGGTTCCGGGACACCCCATTACAATGAGCAGTTCTTC
TRBV4-1,-,15,TRBD1,TRBJ1-1,CASSQERRGRTEAFF,TGCGCCAGCAGCCAAGAGCGCAGGGGGCGAACTGAAGCTTTCTTT
TRBV25-1,-,13,-,TRBJ1-2,CASSETPGWGYTF,TGTGCCAGCAGTGAGACCCCAGGCTGGGGCTACACCTTC
TRBV28,-,16,-,TRBJ2-5,CASSPLSGQGRETQYF,TGTGCCAGCAGCCCCCTCTCCGGGCAGGGGAGAGAGACCCAGTACTTC
TRBV6-5,few,14,TRBD2,TRBJ2-1,CASRTSGRAGEQFF,TGTGCCAGCAGAACTAGCGGGAGAGCGGGTGAGCAGTTCTTC
TRBV19,few,13,-,TRBJ1-3,CASSTSTENTIYF,TGTGCCAGTAGTACATCGACAGAAAACACCATATATTTT
TRBV28,once,15,TRBD1,TRBJ2-4,CASSLRQGAIDIQYF,TGTGCCAGCAGTCTCAGACAGGGGGCGATAGACATTCAGTACTTC
TRBV6-6,few,11,-,TRBJ1-2,CASIGKYGYTF,TGTGCCAGCATTGGCAAGTATGGCTACACCTTC
TRBV7-8,-,18,TRBD2,TRBJ2-1,CASSLEGLAGGGYNEQFF,TGTGCCAGCAGCTTAGAAGGCCTAGCGGGAGGCGGGTACAATGAGCAGTTCTTC
TRBV6-1,-,14,TRBD1,TRBJ1-2,CASRTGGTNYGYTF,TGTGCCAGCAGAACAGGGGGCACTAACTATGGCTACACCTTC
TRBV28,-,11,-,TRBJ2-7,CASIGAYEQYF,TGTGCCAGCATAGGAGCATACGAGCAGTACTTC
TRBV6-1,-,14,-,TRBJ1-1,CASSRSSGGTEAFF,TGTGCCAGCAGTCGAAGTTCAGGTGGCACTGAAGCTTTCTTT
TRBV19,-,16,-,TRBJ1-1,CASSPQTGWTIFEAFF,TGTGCCAGTAGTCCACAGACAGGCTGGACCATATTTGAAGCTTTCTTT
TRBV4-1,-,14,-,TRBJ2-7,CASSQDRSSGEQYF,TGCGCCAGCAGCCAAGATCGCTCTAGTGGCGAGCAGTACTTC
TRBV30,-,15,TRBD2,TRBJ2-7,CAWRVSGVSSYEQYF,TGTGCCTGGAGGGTTAGCGGGGTGAGCTCCTACGAGCAGTACTTC
TRBV7-2,-,15,TRBD2,TRBJ2-7,CASSPRTSGSYEQYF,TGTGCCAGCAGCCCCCGGACTAGCGGTTCCTACGAGCAGTACTTC
TRBV10-3,once,12,-,TRBJ2-7,CATGTGSYEQYF,TGTGCCACCGGGACCGGGAGCTACGAGCAGTACTTC
TRBV28,-,11,-,TRBJ1-5,CASSTDQPQHF,TGTGCCAGCAGTACTGATCAGCCCCAGCATTTT
TRBV19,-,15,TRBD1,TRBJ2-1,CASSLGGWKNNEQFF,TGTGCCAGTAGCCTAGGGGGCTGGAAGAACAATGAGCAGTTCTTC
TRBV28,-,12,-,TRBJ1-5,CASSLPDQPQHF,TGTGCCAGCAGTTTACCCGATCAGCCCCAGCATTTT
TRBV14,-,15,TRBD1,TRBJ1-1,CASSYRTGGNTEAFF,TGTGCCAGCAGCTATAGGACAGGGGGGAACACTGAAGCTTTCTTT
TRBV5-6,-,15,TRBD1,TRBJ1-1,CASSWGPGQGYEAFF,TGTGCCAGCAGCTGGGGCCCGGGACAGGGGTATGAAGCTTTCTTT
TRBV9,-,11,-,TRBJ2-3,CASSFDGTQYF,TGTGCCAGCAGCTTTGATGGCACGCAGTATTTT
TRBV15,-,14,TRBD1,TRBJ1-2,CATSRVKGAQGYTF,TGTGCCACCAGCAGAGTAAAGGGGGCGCAGGGCTACACCTTC
TRBV6-5,-,15,-,TRBJ2-7,CASSFRFSESYEQYF,TGTGCCAGCAGTTTCAGGTTTAGCGAGTCCTACGAGCAGTACTTC
TRBV4-1,-,12,-,TRBJ2-1,CASSQDGIEQFF,TGCGCCAGCAGCCAAGACGGGATTGAGCAGTTCTTC
TRBV4-1,-,16,TRBD2,TRBJ2-1,CASSHPWREAHNEQFF,TGCGCCAGCAGCCATCCTTGGCGGGAGGCCCACAATGAGCAGTTCTTC
TRBV4-2,-,16,TRBD1,TRBJ1-2,CASSQDVDRGGGGYTF,TGTGCCAGCAGCCAAGATGTGGACAGGGGAGGAGGTGGCTACACCTTC
TRBV11-2,-,15,TRBD1,TRBJ1-2,CASRTPRDRSYGYTF,TGTGCCAGCAGGACGCCCCGGGACAGGTCCTATGGCTACACCTTC
TRBV5-1,-,14,TRBD1,TRBJ2-7,CASRGETGAFEQYF,TGCGCCAGCAGGGGGGAGACAGGGGCCTTCGAGCAGTACTTC
TRBV5-1,-,13,-,TRBJ2-1,CASSSDSYNEQFF,TGCGCCAGCAGTAGCGACTCCTACAATGAGCAGTTCTTC
TRBV19,-,15,TRBD1,TRBJ1-2,CASSPHGGTGPGYTF,TGTGCCAGTAGTCCCCACGGGGGGACAGGGCCTGGCTACACCTTC
TRBV7-9,-,15,TRBD1,TRBJ1-6,CASSADRGGNSPLHF,TGTGCCAGCAGCGCAGACAGGGGCGGGAATTCACCCCTCCACTTT
TRBV5-1,-,15,TRBD1,TRBJ1-2,CASSLQGSPLYGYTF,TGCGCCAGCAGCCTACAGGGGTCCCCACTCTATGGCTACACCTTC
TRBV5-5,-,11,-,TRBJ1-1,CASSREIEAFF,TGTGCCAGCAGTCGCGAAATTGAAGCTTTCTTT
TRBV7-2,-,15,-,TRBJ1-5,CASSEWGGYNQPQHF,TGTGCCAGCAGCGAATGGGGAGGGTACAATCAGCCCCAGCATTTT